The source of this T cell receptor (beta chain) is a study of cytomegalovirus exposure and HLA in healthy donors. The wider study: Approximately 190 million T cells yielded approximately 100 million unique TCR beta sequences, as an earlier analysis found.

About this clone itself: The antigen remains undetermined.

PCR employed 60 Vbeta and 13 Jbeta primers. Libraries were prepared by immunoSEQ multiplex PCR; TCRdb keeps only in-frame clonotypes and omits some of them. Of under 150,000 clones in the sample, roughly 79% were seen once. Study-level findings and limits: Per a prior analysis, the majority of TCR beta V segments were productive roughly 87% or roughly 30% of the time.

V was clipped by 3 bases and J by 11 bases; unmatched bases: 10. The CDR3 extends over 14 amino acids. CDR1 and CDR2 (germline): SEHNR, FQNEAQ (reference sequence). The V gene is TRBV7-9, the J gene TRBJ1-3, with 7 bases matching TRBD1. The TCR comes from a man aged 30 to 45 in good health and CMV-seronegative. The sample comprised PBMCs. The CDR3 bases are TGTGCCAGCAGCTTTGGGACAGCCGGCTCCGCCATATATTTT. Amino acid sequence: CASSFGTAGSAIYF.